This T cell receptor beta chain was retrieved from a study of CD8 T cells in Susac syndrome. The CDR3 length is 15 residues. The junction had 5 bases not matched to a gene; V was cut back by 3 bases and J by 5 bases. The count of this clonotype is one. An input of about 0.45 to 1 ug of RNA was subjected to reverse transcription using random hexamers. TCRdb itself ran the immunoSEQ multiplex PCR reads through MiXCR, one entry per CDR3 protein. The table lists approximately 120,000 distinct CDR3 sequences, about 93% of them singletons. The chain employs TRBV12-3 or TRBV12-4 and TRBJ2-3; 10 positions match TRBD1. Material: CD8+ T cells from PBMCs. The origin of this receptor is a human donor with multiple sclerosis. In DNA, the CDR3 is TGTGCCAGCAGTTTTGACAGGGGGCATCAAGATACGCAGTATTTT. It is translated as CASSFDRGHQDTQYF.